This passage covers 10 T cell receptor beta chains from one sample sequenced in a study of blood T cell repertoires in COVID-19. Generated by immunoSEQ multiplex PCR, the TCRdb table keeps only in-frame clones and is missing some. The data contain 85,000 to 130,000 clones, about 90% of them singletons. Sequenced input: peripheral blood. The receptors come from a man aged 45-60 years with acute or convalescent COVID-19.

This clone was detected only a few times. V usage is TRBV23-1 and J usage is TRBJ1-2; TRBD1 agrees at 8 bases. TRBV23-1 is designated an ORF whose function remains uncertain. The CDR3 is 15 residues long. Trimming cost V 0 bases and J 5 bases; bases outside gene matches: 5. CDR3 coding DNA: TGCGCCAGCAGTCAATCCGGACAGGGACAGTATGGCTACACCTTC. Protein: CASSQSGQGQYGYTF.

The V gene is TRBV5-1, the J gene TRBJ2-3; the match to TRBD1 covers 8 bases. The germline V gene encodes CDR1 SGHRS and CDR2 YFSETQ. J gave up 1 base and V 5 bases, and 12 bases lay outside the gene matches. The length of the CDR3 is 17 residues. The CDR3 reads CASRSYRTGMGTDTQYF. CDR3 nucleotides: TGCGCCAGCAGGTCTTACCGGACAGGGATGGGCACAGATACGCAGTATTTT.

The chain has TRBV5-1 and TRBJ1-5, with D maybe TRBD1 (5 bases). Trimming left V 1 base short and J 7 bases short, with 12 bases between. The CDR3 length is 14 residues. Germline V gene sequence: CDR1 SGHRS, CDR2 YFSETQ. The DNA of the CDR3 is TGCGCCAGCAGCTTGTCGGGGGGGAACCAGCCCCAGCATTTT. Translation gives CASSLSGGNQPQHF. Looking up the rest from reference TRBV5-1 and TRBJ1-5 gives the full variable domain: KAGVTQTPRYLIKTRGQQVTLSCSPISGHRSVSWYQQTPGQGLQFLFEYFSETQRNKGNFPGRFSGRQFSNSRSEMNVSTLELGDSALYLCASSLSGGNQPQHFGDGTRLSIL.

This chain uses TRBV30 with TRBJ1-1; maybe TRBD1 (5 bases). The CDR3 has 14 residues. Between the trimmed V and J ends, which lost 3 bases and 7 bases, there was a span of 18 bases. From germline, CDR1 is GTSNPN and CDR2 SVGIG (reference sequence). In nucleotides, the CDR3 is TGTGCCTGGAGGGGTTTTACAGGAGGGCTTGAAGCTTTCTTT. This gives the protein CAWRGFTGGLEAFF.

The chain has TRBV9 and TRBJ1-2; 10 bases match TRBD1. Germline V gives CDR1 SGDLS, CDR2 YYNGEE. J was trimmed by 7 bases and V by 2 bases; bases with no gene match: 5. This CDR3 region has 14 residues. CDR3 nucleotide sequence: TGTGCCAGCAGCGTGACAGGGGGCGCCGGTGGCTACACCTTC. Protein sequence: CASSVTGGAGGYTF.

The V call is TRBV12-5, the J call TRBJ2-1; TRBD2 agrees at 7 bases. Trimming took 0 bases from V and 6 from J; bases not matched to a gene: 14. The germline V gene has CDR1 LGHNT and CDR2 FRNRAP. The CDR3 is made up of 18 amino acids. CDR3 region: CASGLVLLAGVRGNEQFF. The CDR3 DNA sequence: TGTGCTAGTGGTTTGGTACTGTTGGCGGGAGTTCGGGGCAATGAGCAGTTCTTC.

The chain recombines TRBV7-9 with TRBJ1-3, with 10 bases identical to TRBD1. Germline lookup yields CDR1 SEHNR and CDR2 FQNEAQ (reference sequence). J was trimmed by 4 bases and V by 1 base; bases with no gene match: 1. This CDR3 contains 15 residues. CDR3 nucleotides: TGTGCCAGCAGCTTAGGACAGGGGGCAGGAAACACCATATATTTT. Residues: CASSLGQGAGNTIYF. Full variable domain (rest looked up from reference TRBV7-9 and TRBJ1-3): DTGVSQNPRHKITKRGQNVTFRCDPISEHNRLYWYRQTLGQGPEFLTYFQNEAQLEKSRLLSDRFSAERPKGSFSTLEIQRTEQGDSAMYLCASSLGQGAGNTIYFGEGSWLTVV.

The V call is TRBV10-3, the J call TRBJ1-1, with D maybe TRBD1 (6 bases). Germline V gene lookup returns CDR1 ENHRY and CDR2 SYGVKD. This CDR3 has 14 residues. Trimming took 2 bases from V and 0 from J, leaving 7 bases between them. CDR3 DNA sequence: TGTGCCATCAGTGAGACAGGGTTGAACACTGAAGCTTTCTTT. This sequence encodes CAISETGLNTEAFF.

This chain uses TRBV28 with TRBJ1-5, with D perhaps TRBD1 (5 bases). This CDR3 comprises 17 residues. Trimming took off 5 bases at V and 1 base at J, with 18 bases between the two ends. CDR1 MDHEN and CDR2 SYDVKM come from the germline V gene. In DNA form, the CDR3 reads TGTGCCAGCAGTATTCCACCCAGGGTCTCGAGCAATCAGCCCCAGCATTTT. Translation gives CASSIPPRVSSNQPQHF. Full variable domain (rest looked up from reference TRBV28 and TRBJ1-5): DVKVTQSSRYLVKRTGEKVFLECVQDMDHENMFWYRQDPGLGLRLIYFSYDVKMKEKGDIPEGYSVSREKKERFSLILESASTNQTSMYLCASSIPPRVSSNQPQHFGDGTRLSIL.

This chain links TRBV5-1 with TRBJ1-3; D gene ambiguous. V lost 0 bases to trimming and J lost 3 bases, with 7 bases between them. The CDR3 contains 14 residues. The germline V gene encodes CDR1 SGHRS and CDR2 YFSETQ. DNA of the CDR3: TGCGCCAGCAGCTTGGATGGCAGTGGAAACACCATATATTTT. It specifies CASSLDGSGNTIYF.